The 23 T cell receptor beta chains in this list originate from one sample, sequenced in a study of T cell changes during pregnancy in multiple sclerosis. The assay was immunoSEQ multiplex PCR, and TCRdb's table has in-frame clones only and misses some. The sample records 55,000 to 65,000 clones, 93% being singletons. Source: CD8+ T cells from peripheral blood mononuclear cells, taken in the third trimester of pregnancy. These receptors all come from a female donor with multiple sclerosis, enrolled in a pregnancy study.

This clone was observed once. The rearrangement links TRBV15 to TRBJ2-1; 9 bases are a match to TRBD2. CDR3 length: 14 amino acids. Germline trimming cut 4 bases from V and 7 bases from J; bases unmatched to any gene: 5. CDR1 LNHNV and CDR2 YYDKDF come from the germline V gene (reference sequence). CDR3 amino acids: CATSTWTSENEQFF. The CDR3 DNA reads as TGTGCCACCAGCACTTGGACTAGCGAAAATGAGCAGTTCTTC.

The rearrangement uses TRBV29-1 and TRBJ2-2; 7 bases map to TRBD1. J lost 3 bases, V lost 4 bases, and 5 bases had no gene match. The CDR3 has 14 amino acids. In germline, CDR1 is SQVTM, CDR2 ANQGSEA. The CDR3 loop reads CSVAETGHTGELFF. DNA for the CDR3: TGCAGCGTTGCAGAGACAGGGCACACCGGGGAGCTGTTTTTT.

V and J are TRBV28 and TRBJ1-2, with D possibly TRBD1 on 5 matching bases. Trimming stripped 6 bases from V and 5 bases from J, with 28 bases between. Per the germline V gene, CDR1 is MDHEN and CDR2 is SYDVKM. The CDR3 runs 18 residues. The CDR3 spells CASSWGGRRVGNRYGYTF. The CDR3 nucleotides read TGTGCCAGCAGCTGGGGGGGACGCAGGGTTGGCAATAGGTATGGCTACACCTTC.

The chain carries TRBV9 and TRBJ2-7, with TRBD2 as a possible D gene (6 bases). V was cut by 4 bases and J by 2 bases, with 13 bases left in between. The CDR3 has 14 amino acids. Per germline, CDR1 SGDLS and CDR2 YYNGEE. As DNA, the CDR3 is TGTGCCAGCAGCCCCGGGGGTACTCCCTACGAGCAGTACTTC. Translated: CASSPGGTPYEQYF.

The CDR3 protein is CASSFTLATYEQYF. DNA for the CDR3: TGTGCCAGCAGCTTTACCCTAGCCACCTACGAGCAGTACTTC. V and J are TRBV7-9 and TRBJ2-7; tentative D call: TRBD2 (5 bases). CDR1 is SEHNR and CDR2 is FQNEAQ in the germline V gene (reference sequence). This CDR3 region has 14 residues. V lost 3 bases and J 2 bases, leaving 11 bases between the germline ends.

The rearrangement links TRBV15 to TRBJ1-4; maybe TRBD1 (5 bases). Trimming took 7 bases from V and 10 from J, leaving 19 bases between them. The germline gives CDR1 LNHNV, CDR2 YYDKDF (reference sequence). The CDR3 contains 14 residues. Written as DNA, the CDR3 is TGTGCCACCACAGGGCTCGAGACTAGGGGAAAACTGTTTTTT. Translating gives CATTGLETRGKLFF.

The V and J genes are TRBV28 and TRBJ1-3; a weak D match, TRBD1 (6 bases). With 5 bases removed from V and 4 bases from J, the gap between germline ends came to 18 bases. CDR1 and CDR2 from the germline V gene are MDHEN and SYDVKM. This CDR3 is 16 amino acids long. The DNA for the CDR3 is TGTGCCAGCAGTACCCCGGCCAGGGGCTCAGGAAACACCATATATTTT. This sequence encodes CASSTPARGSGNTIYF.

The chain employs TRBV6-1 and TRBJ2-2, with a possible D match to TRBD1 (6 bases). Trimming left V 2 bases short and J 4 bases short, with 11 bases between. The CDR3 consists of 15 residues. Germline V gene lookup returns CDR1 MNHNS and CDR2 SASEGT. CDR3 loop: CASSEPQGSTGELFF. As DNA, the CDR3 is TGTGCCAGCAGTGAACCCCAGGGGAGCACCGGGGAGCTGTTTTTT.

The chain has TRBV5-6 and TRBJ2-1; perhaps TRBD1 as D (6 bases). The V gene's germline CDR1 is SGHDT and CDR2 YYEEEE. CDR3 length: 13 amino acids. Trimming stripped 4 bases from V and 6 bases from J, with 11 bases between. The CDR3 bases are TGTGCCAGCAGCGCAGACAGGCGCAATGAGCAGTTCTTC. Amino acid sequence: CASSADRRNEQFF.

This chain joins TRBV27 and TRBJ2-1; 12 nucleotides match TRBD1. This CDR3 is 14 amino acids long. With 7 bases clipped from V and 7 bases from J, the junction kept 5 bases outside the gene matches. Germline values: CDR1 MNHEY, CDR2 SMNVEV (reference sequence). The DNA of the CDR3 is TGTGCCAGCACGGGACAGGGGGCCGATAATGAGCAGTTCTTC. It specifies CASTGQGADNEQFF.

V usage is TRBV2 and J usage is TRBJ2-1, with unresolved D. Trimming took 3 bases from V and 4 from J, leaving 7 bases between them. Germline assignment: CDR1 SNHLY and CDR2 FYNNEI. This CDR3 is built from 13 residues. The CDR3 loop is CASSDPPYNEQFF. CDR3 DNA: TGTGCCAGCAGTGACCCCCCTTACAATGAGCAGTTCTTC.

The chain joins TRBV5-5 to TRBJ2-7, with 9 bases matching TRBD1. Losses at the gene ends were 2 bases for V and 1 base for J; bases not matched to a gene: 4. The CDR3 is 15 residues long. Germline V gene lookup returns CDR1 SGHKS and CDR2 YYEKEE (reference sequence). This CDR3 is CASSFGGTGSYEQYF. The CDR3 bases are TGTGCCAGCAGCTTCGGCGGGACAGGGTCCTACGAGCAGTACTTC.

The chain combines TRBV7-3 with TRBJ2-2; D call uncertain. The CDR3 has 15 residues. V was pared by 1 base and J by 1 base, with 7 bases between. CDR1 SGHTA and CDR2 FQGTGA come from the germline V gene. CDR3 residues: CASSLIGGNTGELFF. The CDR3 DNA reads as TGTGCCAGCAGCTTAATTGGCGGGAACACCGGGGAGCTGTTTTTT.

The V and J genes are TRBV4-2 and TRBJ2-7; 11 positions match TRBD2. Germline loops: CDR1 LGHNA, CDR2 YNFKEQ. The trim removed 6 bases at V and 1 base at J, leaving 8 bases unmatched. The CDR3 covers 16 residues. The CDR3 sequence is CASRGKGLAESYEQYF. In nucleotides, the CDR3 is TGTGCCAGCAGGGGGAAGGGACTAGCGGAATCCTACGAGCAGTACTTC.

DNA for the CDR3: TGTGCCAGCAGTTTAGGGAGCGGGAGCTCTGTAAATGAGCAGTTCTTC. Amino acids: CASSLGSGSSVNEQFF. The chain carries TRBV28 and TRBJ2-1, with 8 bases aligning to TRBD2. CDR1 and CDR2 from the germline V gene are MDHEN and SYDVKM. The CDR3 has 16 residues. The J segment lost 7 bases and the V segment lost 2 bases, leaving 10 bases of the junction unmatched.

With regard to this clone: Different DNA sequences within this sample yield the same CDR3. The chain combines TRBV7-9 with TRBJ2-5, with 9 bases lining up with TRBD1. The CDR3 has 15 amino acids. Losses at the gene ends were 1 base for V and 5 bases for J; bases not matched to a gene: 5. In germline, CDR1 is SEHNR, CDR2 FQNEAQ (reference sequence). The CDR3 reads CASSLGTGGRETQYF. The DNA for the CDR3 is TGTGCCAGCAGCTTAGGAACAGGGGGCCGGGAGACCCAGTACTTC.

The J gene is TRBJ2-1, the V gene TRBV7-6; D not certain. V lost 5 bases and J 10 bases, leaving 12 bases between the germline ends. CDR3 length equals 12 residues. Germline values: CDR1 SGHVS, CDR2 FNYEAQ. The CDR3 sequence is CASSHDSFEQFF. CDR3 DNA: TGTGCCAGCAGCCATGATAGCTTCGAGCAGTTCTTC.

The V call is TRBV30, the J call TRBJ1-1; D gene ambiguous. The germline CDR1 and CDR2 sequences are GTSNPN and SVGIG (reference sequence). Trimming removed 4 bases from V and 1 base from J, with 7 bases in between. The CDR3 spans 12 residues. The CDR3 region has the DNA TGTGCCTGGACCTATACGAACACTGAAGCTTTCTTT. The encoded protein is CAWTYTNTEAFF.

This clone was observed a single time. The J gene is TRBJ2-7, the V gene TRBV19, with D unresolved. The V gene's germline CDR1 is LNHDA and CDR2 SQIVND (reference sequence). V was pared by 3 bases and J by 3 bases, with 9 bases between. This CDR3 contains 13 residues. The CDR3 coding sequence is TGTGCCAGTAGTATCTCTAACAGCTACGAGCAGTACTTC. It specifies CASSISNSYEQYF.

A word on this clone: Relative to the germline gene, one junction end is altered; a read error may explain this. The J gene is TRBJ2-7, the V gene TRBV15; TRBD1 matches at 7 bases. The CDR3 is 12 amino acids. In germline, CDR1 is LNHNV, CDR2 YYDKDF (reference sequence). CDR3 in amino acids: CATSSLGTVPLF. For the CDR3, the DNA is TGTGCCACCAGCAGTCTAGGGACAGTGCCCCTTTTT.

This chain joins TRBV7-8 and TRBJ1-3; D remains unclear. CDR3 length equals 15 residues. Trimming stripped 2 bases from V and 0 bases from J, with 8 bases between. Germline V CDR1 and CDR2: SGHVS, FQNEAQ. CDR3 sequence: CASSLQANSGNTIYF. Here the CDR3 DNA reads TGTGCCAGCAGCTTACAGGCCAACTCTGGAAACACCATATATTTT.

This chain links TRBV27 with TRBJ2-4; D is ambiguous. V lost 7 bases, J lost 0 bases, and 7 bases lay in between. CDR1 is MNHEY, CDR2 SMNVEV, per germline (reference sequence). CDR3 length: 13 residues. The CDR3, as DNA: TGTGCCAGCAAGGAGCTAGCCAAAAACATTCAGTACTTC. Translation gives CASKELAKNIQYF.

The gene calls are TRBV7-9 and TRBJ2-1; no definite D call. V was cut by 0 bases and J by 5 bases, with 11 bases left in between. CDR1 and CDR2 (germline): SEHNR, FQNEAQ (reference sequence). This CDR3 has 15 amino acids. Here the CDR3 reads CASSLAVAADNEQFF. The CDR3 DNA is TGTGCCAGCAGCTTAGCAGTGGCGGCCGACAATGAGCAGTTCTTC. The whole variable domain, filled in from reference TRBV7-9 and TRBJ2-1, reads DTGVSQNPRHKITKRGQNVTFRCDPISEHNRLYWYRQTLGQGPEFLTYFQNEAQLEKSRLLSDRFSAERPKGSFSTLEIQRTEQGDSAMYLCASSLAVAADNEQFFGPGTRLTVL.